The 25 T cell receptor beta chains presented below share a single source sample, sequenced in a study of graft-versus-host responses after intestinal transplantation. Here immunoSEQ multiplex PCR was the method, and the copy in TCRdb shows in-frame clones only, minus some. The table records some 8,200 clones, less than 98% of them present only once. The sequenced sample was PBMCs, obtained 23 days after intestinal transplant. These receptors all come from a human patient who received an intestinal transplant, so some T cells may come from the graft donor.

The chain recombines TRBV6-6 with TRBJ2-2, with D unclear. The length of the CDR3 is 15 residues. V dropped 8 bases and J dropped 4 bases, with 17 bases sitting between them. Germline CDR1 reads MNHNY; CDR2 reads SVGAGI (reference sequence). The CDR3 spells CASRTRAPSTGELFF. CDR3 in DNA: TGTGCCAGCCGAACCCGGGCTCCGAGCACCGGGGAGCTGTTTTTT.

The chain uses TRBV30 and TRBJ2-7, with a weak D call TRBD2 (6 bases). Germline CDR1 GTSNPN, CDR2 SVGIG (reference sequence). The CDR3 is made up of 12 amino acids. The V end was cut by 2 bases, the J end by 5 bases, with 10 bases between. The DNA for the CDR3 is TGTGCCTGGAGTCTCTCGGGGGACGAGCAGTACTTC. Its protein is CAWSLSGDEQYF. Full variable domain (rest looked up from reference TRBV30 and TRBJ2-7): SQTIHQWPATLVQPVGSPLSLECTVEGTSNPNLYWYRQAAGRGLQLLFYSVGIGQISSEVPQNLSASRPQDRQFILSSKKLLLSDSGFYLCAWSLSGDEQYFGPGTRLTVT.

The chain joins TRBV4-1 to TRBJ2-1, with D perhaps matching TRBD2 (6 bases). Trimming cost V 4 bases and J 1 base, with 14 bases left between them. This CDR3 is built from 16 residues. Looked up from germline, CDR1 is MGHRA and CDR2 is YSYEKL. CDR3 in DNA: TGCGCCAGCAGCCCCCCTCTAGCGTCTTCCTACAATGAGCAGTTCTTC. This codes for CASSPPLASSYNEQFF.

CDR3 protein: CASRLPGPSDRELFF. For the CDR3, the DNA is TGCGCCAGCAGGCTTCCGGGACCCTCGGACCGGGAGCTGTTTTTT. The chain uses TRBV10-2 and TRBJ2-2; D tentatively reads TRBD1 or TRBD2 (5 bases each). Looked up from germline, CDR1 is WSHSY and CDR2 is SAAADI. With 6 bases removed from V and 9 bases from J, the gap between germline ends came to 20 bases. The CDR3 is 15 amino acids.

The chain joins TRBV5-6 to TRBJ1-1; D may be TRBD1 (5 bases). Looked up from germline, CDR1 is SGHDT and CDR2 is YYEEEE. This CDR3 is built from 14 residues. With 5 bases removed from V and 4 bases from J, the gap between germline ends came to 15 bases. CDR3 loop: CASRSGGGGTEAFF. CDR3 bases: TGTGCCAGCAGGTCGGGTGGGGGAGGCACTGAAGCTTTCTTT.

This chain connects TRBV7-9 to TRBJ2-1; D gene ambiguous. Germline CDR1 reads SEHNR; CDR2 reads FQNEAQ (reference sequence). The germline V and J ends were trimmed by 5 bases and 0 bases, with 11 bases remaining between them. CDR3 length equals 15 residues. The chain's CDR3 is CASSPPGSSYNEQFF. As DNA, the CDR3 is TGTGCCAGCAGCCCGCCCGGGTCCTCCTACAATGAGCAGTTCTTC.

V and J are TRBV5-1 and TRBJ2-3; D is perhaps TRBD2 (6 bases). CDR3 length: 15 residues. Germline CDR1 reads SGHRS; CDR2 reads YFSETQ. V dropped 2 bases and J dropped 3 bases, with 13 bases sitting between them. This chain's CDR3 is CASSFYRERTDTQYF. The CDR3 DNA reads TGCGCCAGCAGCTTTTATCGGGAGAGGACAGATACGCAGTATTTT.

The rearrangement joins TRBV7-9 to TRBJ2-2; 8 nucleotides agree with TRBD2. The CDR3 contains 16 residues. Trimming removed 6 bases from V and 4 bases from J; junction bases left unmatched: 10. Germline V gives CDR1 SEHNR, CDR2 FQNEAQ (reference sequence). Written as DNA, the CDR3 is TGTGCCAGCAGAAAAACCGGACGGGGGGGCACCGGGGAGCTGTTTTTT. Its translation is CASRKTGRGGTGELFF.

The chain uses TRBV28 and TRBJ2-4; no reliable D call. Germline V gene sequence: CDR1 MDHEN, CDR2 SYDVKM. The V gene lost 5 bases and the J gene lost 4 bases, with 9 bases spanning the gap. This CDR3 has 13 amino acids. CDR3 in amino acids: CASSIRTKNIQYF. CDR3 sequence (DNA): TGTGCCAGCAGTATCCGGACGAAAAACATTCAGTACTTC.

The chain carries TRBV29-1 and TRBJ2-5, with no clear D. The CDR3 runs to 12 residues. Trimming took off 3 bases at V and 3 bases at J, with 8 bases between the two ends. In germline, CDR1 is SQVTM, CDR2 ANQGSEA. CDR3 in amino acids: CSVDKSEETQYF. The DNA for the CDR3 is TGCAGCGTTGACAAATCGGAAGAGACCCAGTACTTC.

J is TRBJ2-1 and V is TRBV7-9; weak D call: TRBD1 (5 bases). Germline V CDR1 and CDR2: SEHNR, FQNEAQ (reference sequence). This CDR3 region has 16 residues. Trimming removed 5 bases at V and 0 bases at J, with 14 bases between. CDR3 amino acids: CASSLPTGSSYNEQFF. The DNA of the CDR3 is TGTGCCAGCAGCCTGCCTACAGGAAGCTCCTACAATGAGCAGTTCTTC.

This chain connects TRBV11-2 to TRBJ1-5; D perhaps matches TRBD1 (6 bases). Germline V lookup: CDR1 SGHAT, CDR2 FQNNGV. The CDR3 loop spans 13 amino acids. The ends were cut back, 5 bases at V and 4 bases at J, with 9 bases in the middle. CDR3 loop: CASSLQGNQPQHF. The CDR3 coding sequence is TGTGCCAGCAGCCTACAGGGTAATCAGCCCCAGCATTTT.

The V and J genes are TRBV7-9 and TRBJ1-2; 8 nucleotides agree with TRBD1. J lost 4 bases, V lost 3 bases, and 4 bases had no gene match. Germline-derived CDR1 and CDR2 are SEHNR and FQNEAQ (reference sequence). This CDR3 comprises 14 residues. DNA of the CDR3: TGTGCCAGCAGCTTGACAGGGGCTACCTATGGCTACACCTTC. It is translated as CASSLTGATYGYTF.

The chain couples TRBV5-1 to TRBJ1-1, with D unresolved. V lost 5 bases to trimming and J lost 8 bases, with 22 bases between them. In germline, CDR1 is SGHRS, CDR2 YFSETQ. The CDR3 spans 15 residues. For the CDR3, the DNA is TGCGCCAGCAGGTTTAGAGAGGGTCAAGGGCTCGAAGCTTTCTTT. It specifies CASRFREGQGLEAFF. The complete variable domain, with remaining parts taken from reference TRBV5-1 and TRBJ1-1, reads KAGVTQTPRYLIKTRGQQVTLSCSPISGHRSVSWYQQTPGQGLQFLFEYFSETQRNKGNFPGRFSGRQFSNSRSEMNVSTLELGDSALYLCASRFREGQGLEAFFGQGTRLTVV.

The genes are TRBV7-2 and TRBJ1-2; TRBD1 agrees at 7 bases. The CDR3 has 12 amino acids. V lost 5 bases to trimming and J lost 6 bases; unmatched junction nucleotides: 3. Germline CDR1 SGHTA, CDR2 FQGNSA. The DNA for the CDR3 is TGTGCCAGCAGCCCCGGGACAGATGGCTACACCTTC. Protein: CASSPGTDGYTF.

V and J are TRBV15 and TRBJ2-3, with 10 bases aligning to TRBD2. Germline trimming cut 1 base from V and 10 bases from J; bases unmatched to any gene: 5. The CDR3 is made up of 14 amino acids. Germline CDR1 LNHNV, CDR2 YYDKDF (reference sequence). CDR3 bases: TGTGCCACCAGCAGAGGACTAGCGGGTCACCCGCAGTATTTT. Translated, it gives CATSRGLAGHPQYF.

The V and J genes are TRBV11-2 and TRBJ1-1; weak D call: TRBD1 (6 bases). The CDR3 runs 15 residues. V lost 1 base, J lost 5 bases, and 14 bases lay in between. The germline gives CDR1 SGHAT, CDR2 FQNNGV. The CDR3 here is CASSLGDTWGTEAFF. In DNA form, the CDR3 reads TGTGCCAGCAGCTTAGGGGACACGTGGGGTACTGAAGCTTTCTTT.

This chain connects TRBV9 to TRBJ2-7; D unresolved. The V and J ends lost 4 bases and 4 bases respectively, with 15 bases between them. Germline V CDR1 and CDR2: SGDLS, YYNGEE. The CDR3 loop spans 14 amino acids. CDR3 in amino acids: CASSPGVSPYEQYF. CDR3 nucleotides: TGTGCCAGCAGCCCTGGGGTTAGCCCATACGAGCAGTACTTC. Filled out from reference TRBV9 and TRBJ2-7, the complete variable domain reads DSGVTQTPKHLITATGQRVTLRCSPRSGDLSVYWYQQSLDQGLQFLIQYYNGEERAKGNILERFSAQQFPDLHSELNLSSLELGDSALYFCASSPGVSPYEQYFGPGTRLTVT.

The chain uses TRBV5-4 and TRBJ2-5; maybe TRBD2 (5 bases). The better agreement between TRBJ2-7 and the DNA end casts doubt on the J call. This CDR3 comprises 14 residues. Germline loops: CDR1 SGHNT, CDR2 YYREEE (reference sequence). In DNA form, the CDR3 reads TGTGCCAGCAGCCCCCGGACTGATTCCTACGAGCAGTACTTC. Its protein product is CASSPRTDSYEQYF.

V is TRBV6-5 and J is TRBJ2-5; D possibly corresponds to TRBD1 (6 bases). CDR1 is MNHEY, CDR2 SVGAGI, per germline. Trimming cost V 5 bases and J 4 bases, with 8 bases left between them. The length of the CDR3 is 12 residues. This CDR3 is CASSEQGETQYF. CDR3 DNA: TGTGCCAGCAGTGAACAGGGAGAGACCCAGTACTTC.

CDR3 bases: TGTGCCAGCAGCTCACCGGGGCTCAATCAGCCCCAGCATTTT. This gives the protein CASSSPGLNQPQHF. V gene TRBV7-9 combines with J gene TRBJ1-5, with D tentatively TRBD1 (5 bases). Germline V gives CDR1 SEHNR, CDR2 FQNEAQ (reference sequence). This CDR3 is 14 amino acids long. V was cut by 4 bases and J by 3 bases, with 10 bases left in between.

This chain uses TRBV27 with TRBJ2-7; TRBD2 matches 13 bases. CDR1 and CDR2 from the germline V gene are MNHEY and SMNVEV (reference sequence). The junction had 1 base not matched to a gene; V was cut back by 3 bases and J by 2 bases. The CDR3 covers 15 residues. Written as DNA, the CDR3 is TGTGCCAGCAGTTTCGGGACTAGCGGGACCTACGAGCAGTACTTC. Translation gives CASSFGTSGTYEQYF.

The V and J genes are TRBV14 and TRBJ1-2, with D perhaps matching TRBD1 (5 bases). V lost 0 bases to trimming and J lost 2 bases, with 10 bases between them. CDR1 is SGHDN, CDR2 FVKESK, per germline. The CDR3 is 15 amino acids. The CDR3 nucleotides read TGTGCCAGCAGCCAAGAAGGGGCGGGCAACTATGGCTACACCTTC. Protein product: CASSQEGAGNYGYTF.

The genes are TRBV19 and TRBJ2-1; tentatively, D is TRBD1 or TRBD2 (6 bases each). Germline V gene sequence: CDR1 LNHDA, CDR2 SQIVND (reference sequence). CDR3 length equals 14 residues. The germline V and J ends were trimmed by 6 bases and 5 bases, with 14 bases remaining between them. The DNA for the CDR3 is TGTGCCAGTAGGAACCTGGGGGGCAACAATGAGCAGTTCTTC. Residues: CASRNLGGNNEQFF.

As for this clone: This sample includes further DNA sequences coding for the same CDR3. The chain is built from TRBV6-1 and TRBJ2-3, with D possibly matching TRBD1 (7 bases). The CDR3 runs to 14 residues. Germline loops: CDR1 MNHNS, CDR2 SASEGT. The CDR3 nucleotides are TGTGCTCACAACCAGGGGGGTCGTACAGATACGCAGTATTTT. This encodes CAHNQGGRTDTQYF.